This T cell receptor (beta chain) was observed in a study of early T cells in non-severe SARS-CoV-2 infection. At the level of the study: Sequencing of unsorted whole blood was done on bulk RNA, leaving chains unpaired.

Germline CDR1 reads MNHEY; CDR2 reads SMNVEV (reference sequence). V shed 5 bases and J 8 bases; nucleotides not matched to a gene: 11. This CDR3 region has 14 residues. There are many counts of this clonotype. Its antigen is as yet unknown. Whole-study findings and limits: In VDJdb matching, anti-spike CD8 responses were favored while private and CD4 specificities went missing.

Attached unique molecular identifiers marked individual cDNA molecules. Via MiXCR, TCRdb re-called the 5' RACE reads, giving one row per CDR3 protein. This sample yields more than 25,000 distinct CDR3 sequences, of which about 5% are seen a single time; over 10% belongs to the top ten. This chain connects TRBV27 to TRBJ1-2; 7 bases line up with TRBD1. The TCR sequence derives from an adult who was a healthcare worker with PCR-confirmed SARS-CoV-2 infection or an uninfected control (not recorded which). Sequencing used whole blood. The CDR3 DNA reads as TGTGCCAGCAGTCCAGGGACAGCCCTGCAAGGCTACACCTTC. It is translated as CASSPGTALQGYTF.